This paragraph covers one T cell receptor beta chain sequence. Relative to the germline gene, one junction end is altered; a read error may explain this. This entry belongs to a study of blood T cell repertoires in COVID-19. Clones were sequenced by immunoSEQ multiplex PCR, and TCRdb holds only the in-frame ones, with some missing. The sample lists about 99,000 clones, around 83% seen once, with 10% to 15% in the top ten. What was sequenced was peripheral blood. This TCR derives from a woman aged 55-70 years in a cohort sampled during active or convalescent COVID-19.

CDR3 sequence: CASSLAGISLRETGELFF. CDR3 nucleotide sequence: TGTGCCAGCAGCCTAGCCGGAATTTCCCTGAGGGAGACCGGGGAGCTGTTTTTT. The chain combines TRBV7-9 with TRBJ2-2, with D perhaps matching TRBD2 (5 bases). The CDR3 is 18 amino acids. In germline, CDR1 is SEHNR, CDR2 FQNEAQ (reference sequence).